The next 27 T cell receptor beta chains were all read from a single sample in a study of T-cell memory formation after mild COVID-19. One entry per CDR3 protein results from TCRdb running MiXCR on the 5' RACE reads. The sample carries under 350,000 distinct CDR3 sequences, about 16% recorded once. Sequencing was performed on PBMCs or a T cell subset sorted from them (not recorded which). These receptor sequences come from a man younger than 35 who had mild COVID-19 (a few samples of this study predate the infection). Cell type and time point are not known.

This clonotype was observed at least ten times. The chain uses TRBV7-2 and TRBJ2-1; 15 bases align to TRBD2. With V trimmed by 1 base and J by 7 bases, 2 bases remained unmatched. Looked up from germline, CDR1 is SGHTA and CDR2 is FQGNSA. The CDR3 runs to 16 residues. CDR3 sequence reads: CASSLVGLAGGNEQFF. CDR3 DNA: TGTGCCAGCAGCTTAGTCGGACTAGCGGGGGGGAATGAGCAGTTCTTC.

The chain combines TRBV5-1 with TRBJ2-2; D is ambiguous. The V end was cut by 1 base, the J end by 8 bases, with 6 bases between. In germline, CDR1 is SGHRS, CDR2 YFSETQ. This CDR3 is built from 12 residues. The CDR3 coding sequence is TGCGCCAGCAGCTTGTTATCGGGGGAGCTGTTTTTT. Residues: CASSLLSGELFF.

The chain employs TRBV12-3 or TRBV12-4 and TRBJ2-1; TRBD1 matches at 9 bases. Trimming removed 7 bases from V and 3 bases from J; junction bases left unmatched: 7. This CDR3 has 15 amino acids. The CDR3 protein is CASTAGTGIYNEQFF. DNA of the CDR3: TGTGCCAGCACCGCCGGGACAGGGATCTACAATGAGCAGTTCTTC.

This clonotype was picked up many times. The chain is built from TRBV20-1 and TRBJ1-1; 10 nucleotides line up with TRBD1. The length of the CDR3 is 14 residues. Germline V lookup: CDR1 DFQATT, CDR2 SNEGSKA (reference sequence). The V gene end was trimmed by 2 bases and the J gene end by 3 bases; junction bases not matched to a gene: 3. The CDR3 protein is CSARSTGGYTEAFF. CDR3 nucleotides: TGCAGTGCTAGATCGACAGGGGGCTACACTGAAGCTTTCTTT.

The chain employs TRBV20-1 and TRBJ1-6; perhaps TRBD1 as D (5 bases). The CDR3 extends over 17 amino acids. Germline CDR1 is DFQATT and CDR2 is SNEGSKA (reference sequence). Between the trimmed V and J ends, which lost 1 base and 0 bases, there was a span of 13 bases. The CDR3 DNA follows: TGCAGTGCTAGAGCTGTTCACAGGAGCTCCTATAATTCACCCCTCCACTTT. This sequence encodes CSARAVHRSSYNSPLHF.

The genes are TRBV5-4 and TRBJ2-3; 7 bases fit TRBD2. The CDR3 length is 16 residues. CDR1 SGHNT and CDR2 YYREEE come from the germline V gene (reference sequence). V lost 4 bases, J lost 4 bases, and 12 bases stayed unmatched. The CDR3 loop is CASSRRLGGDADTQYF. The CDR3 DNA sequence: TGTGCCAGCAGCCGGCGGTTGGGGGGGGACGCAGATACGCAGTATTTT.

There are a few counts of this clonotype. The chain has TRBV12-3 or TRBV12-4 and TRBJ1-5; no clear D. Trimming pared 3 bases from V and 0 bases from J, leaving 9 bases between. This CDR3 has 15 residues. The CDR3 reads CASSFGQISNQPQHF. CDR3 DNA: TGTGCCAGCAGTTTCGGTCAGATTAGCAATCAGCCCCAGCATTTT.

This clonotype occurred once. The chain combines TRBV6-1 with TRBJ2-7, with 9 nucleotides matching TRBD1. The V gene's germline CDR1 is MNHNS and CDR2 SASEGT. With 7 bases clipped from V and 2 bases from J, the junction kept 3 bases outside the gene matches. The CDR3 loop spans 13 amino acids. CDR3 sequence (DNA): TGTGCCAGCACCCGGGACAGGGCCTACGAGCAGTACGTC. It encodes CASTRDRAYEQYV.

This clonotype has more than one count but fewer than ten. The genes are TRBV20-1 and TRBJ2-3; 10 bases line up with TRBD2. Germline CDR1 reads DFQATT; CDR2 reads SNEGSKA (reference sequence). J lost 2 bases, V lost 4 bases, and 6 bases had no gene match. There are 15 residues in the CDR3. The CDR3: CSATTSGAYTDTQYF. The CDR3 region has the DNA TGCAGTGCTACAACTAGCGGGGCCTACACAGATACGCAGTATTTT.

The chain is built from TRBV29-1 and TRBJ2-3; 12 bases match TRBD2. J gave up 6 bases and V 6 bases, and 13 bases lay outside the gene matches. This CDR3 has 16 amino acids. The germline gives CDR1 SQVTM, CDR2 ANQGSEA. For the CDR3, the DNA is TGCAGCGTCGAAACTAGCGGGGGGATCCCCTTGGATACGCAGTATTTT. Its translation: CSVETSGGIPLDTQYF.

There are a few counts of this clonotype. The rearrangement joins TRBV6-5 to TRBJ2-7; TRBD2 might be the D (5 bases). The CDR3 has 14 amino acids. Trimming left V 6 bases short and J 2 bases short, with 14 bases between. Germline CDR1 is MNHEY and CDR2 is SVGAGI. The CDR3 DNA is TGTGCCAGCAGCCTAACTGAGGGTACCTACGAGCAGTACTTC. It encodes CASSLTEGTYEQYF.

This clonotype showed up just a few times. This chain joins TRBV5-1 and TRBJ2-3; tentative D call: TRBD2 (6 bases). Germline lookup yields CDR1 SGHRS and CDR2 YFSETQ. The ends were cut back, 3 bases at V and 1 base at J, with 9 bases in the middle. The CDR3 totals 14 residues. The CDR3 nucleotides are TGCGCCAGCAGCTGGTGGGGGGGCACAGATACGCAGTATTTT. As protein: CASSWWGGTDTQYF.

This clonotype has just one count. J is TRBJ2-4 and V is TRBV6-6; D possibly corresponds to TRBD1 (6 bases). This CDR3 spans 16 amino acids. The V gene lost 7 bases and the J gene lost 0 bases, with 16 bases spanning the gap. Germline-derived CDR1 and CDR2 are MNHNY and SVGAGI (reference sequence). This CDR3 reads CASTYRESLAKNIQYF. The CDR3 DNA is TGTGCCAGCACCTACAGGGAATCCCTAGCCAAAAACATTCAGTACTTC.

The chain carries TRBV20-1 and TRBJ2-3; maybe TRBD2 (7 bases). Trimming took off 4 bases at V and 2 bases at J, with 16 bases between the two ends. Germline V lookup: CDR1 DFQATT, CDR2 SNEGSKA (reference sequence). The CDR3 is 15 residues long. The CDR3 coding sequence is TGCAGTGCTACTGAGTCGCGGGGGCACACAGATACGCAGTATTTT. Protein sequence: CSATESRGHTDTQYF.

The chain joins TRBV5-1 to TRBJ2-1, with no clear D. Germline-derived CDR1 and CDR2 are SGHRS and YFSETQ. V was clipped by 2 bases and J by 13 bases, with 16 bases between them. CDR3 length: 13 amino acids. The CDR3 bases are TGCGCCAGCAGCTTCGACGGACCCCGAGAACAGTTCTTC. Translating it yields CASSFDGPREQFF.

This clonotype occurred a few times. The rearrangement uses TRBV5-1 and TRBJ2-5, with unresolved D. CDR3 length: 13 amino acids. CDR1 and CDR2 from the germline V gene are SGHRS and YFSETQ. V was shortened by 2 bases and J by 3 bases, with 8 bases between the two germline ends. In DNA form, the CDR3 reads TGCGCCAGCAGCTTATGGGAAGAAGAGACCCAGTACTTC. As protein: CASSLWEEETQYF. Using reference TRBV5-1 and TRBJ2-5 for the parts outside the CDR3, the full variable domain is KAGVTQTPRYLIKTRGQQVTLSCSPISGHRSVSWYQQTPGQGLQFLFEYFSETQRNKGNFPGRFSGRQFSNSRSEMNVSTLELGDSALYLCASSLWEEETQYFGPGTRLLVL.

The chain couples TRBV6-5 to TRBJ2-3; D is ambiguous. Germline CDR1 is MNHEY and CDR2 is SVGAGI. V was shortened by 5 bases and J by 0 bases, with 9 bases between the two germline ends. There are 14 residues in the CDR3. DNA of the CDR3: TGTGCCAGCAGTCCCACTTCTAGCACAGATACGCAGTATTTT. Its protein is CASSPTSSTDTQYF.

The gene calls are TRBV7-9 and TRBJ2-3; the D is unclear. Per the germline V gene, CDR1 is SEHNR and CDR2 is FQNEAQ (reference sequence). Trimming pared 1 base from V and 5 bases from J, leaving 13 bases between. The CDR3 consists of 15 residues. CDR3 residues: CASSLVSRRGDTQYF. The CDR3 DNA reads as TGTGCCAGCAGCTTAGTGTCTCGGCGCGGAGATACGCAGTATTTT.

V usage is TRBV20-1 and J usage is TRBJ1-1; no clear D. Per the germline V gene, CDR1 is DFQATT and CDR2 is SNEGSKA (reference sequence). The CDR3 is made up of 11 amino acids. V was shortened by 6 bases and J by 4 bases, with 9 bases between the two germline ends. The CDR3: CSADLVTEAFF. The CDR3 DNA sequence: TGCAGTGCAGACCTTGTCACTGAAGCTTTCTTT.

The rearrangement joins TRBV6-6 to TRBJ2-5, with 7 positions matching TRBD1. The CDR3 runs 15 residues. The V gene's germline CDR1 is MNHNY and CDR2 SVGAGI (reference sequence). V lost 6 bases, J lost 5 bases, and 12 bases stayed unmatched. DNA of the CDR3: TGTGCCAGCAGGGTGAGGGACAGCCCGAGGGAGACCCAGTACTTC. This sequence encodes CASRVRDSPRETQYF.

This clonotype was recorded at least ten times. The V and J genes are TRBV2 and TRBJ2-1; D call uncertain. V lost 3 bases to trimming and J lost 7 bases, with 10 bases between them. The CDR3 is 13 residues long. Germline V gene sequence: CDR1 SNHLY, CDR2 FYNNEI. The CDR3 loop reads CASSEMFRNEQFF. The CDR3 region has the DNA TGTGCCAGCAGTGAGATGTTCAGAAATGAGCAGTTCTTC.

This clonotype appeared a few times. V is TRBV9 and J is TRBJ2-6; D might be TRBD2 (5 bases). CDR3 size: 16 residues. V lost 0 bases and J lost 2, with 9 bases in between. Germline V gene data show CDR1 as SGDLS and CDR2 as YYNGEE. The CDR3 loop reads CASSVGPGTGANVLTF. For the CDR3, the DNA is TGTGCCAGCAGCGTAGGACCGGGAACTGGGGCCAACGTCCTGACTTTC.

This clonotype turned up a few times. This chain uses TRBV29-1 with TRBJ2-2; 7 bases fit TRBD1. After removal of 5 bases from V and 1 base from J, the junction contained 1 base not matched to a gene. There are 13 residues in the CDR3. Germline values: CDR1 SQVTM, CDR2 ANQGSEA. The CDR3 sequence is CSVRTGNTGELFF. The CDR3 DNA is TGCAGCGTTAGGACAGGGAACACCGGGGAGCTGTTTTTT.

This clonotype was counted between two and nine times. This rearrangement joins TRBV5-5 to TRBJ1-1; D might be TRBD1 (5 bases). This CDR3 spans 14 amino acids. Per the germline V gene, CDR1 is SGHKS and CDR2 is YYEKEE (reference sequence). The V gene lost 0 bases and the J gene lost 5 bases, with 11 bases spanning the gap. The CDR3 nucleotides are TGTGCCAGCAGCTTGGAGCAGGGTTGGACTGAAGCTTTCTTT. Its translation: CASSLEQGWTEAFF.

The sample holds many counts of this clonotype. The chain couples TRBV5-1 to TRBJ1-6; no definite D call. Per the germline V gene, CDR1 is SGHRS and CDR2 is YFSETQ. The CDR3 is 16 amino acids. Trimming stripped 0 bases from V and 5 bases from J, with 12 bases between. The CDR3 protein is CASSLGTDFHNSPLHF. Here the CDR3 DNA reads TGCGCCAGCAGCTTGGGGACGGACTTTCATAATTCACCCCTCCACTTT.

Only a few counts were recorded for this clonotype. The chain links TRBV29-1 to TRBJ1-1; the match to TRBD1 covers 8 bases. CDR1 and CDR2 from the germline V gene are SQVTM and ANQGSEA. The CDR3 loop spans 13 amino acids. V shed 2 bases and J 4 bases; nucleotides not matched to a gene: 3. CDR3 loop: CSVEQGAGTEAFF. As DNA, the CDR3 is TGCAGCGTTGAACAGGGGGCGGGCACTGAAGCTTTCTTT.

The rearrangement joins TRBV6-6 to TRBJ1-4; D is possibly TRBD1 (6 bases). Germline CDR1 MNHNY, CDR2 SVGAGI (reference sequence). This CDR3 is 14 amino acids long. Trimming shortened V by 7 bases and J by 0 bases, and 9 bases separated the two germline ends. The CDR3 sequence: CASTDRSTNEKLFF. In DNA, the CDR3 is TGTGCCAGCACCGACAGGTCAACTAATGAAAAACTGTTTTTT.